This T cell receptor (beta chain) was sequenced for a study of blood T cells in healthy people across ages. Trimming cost V 8 bases and J 0 bases, with 6 bases left between them. Germline V gene sequence: CDR1 ENHRY, CDR2 SYGVKD. The CDR3 consists of 12 residues. A note on this clonotype: Its matching antigen is unknown.

Samples had at least 7 million PBMCs isolated from them. A second about 6 to 12 cycle PCR used barcoded and J-beta primers. TCRdb used MiXCR to reprocess the 5' RACE reads, holding one entry per CDR3 protein. This table holds 450,000 to 700,000 distinct CDR3 sequences, roughly a quarter found once. Overall study findings and caveats: Higher diversity, along with more naive CD4+ cells, distinguished long-lived donors from aged donors. Per-million-T-cell TCR beta diversity fell roughly linearly with age.

Sequenced material: blood. The sequence was collected from a woman aged 70-85 years in good health. The chain has TRBV10-3 and TRBJ2-3; D might be TRBD2 (6 bases). The chain's CDR3 is CAIGGSTDTQYF. The CDR3 DNA follows: TGTGCCATCGGGGGGAGCACAGATACGCAGTATTTT.